This T cell receptor beta chain was profiled in a study of cytomegalovirus exposure and HLA in healthy donors. The overall study: Drawn from HLA-typed donors, tens of millions of unique TCRs were held in an early data release. Overall study findings and caveats: In the analysis, some V segments, TRBV6-2 and TRBV6-3 included, were excluded as indistinguishable. In a later analysis, CMV-associated beta chains were mostly HLA-associated, it appeared. Highest at DRB1 and lowest at HLA-C, TCR association rates differed among HLA loci in a later analysis.

As regards this clone: Its antigen is unknown.

The CDR3 runs 15 residues. Germline V gives CDR1 LNHDA, CDR2 SQIVND (reference sequence). V lost 5 bases and J 3 bases, leaving 16 bases between the germline ends. The PCR contained 60 Vbeta and 13 Jbeta primers. Clones were read by immunoSEQ multiplex PCR, and TCRdb kept only the in-frame ones, dropping some. The table shows roughly 280,000 clones, with around 66% occurring only once. Material for sequencing was PBMCs. The rearrangement links TRBV19 to TRBJ1-2, with a possible D match to TRBD1 (5 bases). The sequence came from a female donor in good health and CMV-seronegative. Here the CDR3 DNA reads TGTGCCAGTAGTCTTATGGACACGAGATACTATGGCTACACCTTC. Translated: CASSLMDTRYYGYTF.